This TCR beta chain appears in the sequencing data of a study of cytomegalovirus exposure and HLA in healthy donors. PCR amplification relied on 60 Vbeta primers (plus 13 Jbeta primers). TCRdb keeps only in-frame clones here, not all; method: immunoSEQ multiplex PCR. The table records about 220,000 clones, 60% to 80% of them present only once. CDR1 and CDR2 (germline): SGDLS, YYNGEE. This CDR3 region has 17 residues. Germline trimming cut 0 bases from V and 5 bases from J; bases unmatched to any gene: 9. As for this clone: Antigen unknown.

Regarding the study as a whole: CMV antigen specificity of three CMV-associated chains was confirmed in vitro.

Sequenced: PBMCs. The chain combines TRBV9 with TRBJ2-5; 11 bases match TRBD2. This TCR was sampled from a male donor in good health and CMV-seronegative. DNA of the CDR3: TGTGCCAGCAGCGTAGGTGGAGTAGCGGGGGGGCACGAGACCCAGTACTTC. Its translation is CASSVGGVAGGHETQYF.